This T cell receptor (beta chain) was documented in a study of blood T cell repertoires in COVID-19. Study as a whole: Sample material is recorded as cDNA or gDNA derived from T cells, B-cell-depleted T cells, or PBMCs.

Those who participated ranged in age from roughly 18 to 90 years and resided in 20 to 25 US areas. Recovered status in Cohort 3 required two negative PCRs, clearance, or symptom resolution. Original methodology: For nucleated cells, counts were estimated from reference gene primer amplification. Sequencing was performed with immunoSEQ multiplex PCR; in TCRdb, only in-frame clones are kept and a portion is missing. For V, J and clone size, that table is used; D and trimming come from the DNA. The sample yields about 190,000 clones, 60% to 80% seen once. The CDR3 spans 15 residues. Germline lookup yields CDR1 MNHEY and CDR2 SVGEGT. V was pared by 4 bases and J by 0 bases, with 3 bases of the junction left unmatched.

The sample consisted of PBMCs or T cells enriched from blood (not recorded which). This chain joins TRBV6-2 or TRBV6-3 and TRBJ1-3, with TRBD1 matching over 7 bases. The TCR was taken from a woman in her forties or fifties who had recovered from COVID-19. The CDR3 sequence: CASSLTGHSGNTIYF. The DNA of the CDR3 is TGTGCCAGCAGTTTGACAGGGCACTCTGGAAACACCATATATTTT.